These 8 T cell receptor beta chains were all obtained from the same sample, sequenced in a study of type 1 regulatory T cells. TCRdb ran MiXCR on the reads and lists one entry per CDR3 protein. This sample has 88,000 or so distinct CDR3 sequences; about a third occur once, and the top ten carry around 2.3%. Sequenced input: CD4+ T cells, either the whole sample or a sorted fraction (not recorded which). These receptor sequences come from a human donor in good health.

This clonotype came up many times. V usage is TRBV20-1 and J usage is TRBJ2-2; D call uncertain. The CDR3 length is 13 residues. Germline V lookup: CDR1 DFQATT, CDR2 SNEGSKA (reference sequence). V lost 5 bases, J lost 4 bases, and 11 bases lay in between. CDR3 bases: TGCAGTGCTTCCCAGTTGATCACCGGGGAGCTGTTTTTT. It encodes CSASQLITGELFF.

Only a few counts were recorded for this clonotype. The rearrangement joins TRBV7-2 to TRBJ2-1; TRBD2 matches 11 bases. Germline CDR1 and CDR2: SGHTA and FQGNSA. The V segment lost 5 bases and the J segment 1 base; nucleotides outside the gene matches: 10. The CDR3 contains 18 residues. Here the CDR3 DNA reads TGTGCCAGCAGCCTACTAACTAGCGGGAGTCTTTCCTACAATGAGCAGTTCTTC. It codes for CASSLLTSGSLSYNEQFF.

This clonotype appeared a few times. The chain combines TRBV12-3 or TRBV12-4 with TRBJ2-2; 12 bases align to TRBD2. The trim removed 5 bases at V and 3 bases at J, leaving 16 bases unmatched. CDR3 size: 20 residues. CDR3 sequence: CASSPRGVGLAGTYTGELFF. CDR3 DNA: TGTGCCAGCAGTCCGAGAGGTGTTGGACTAGCGGGGACGTACACCGGGGAGCTGTTTTTT.

The sample holds a few counts of this clonotype. The chain is built from TRBV27 and TRBJ2-7, with 8 positions matching TRBD2. The CDR3 runs 14 residues. The germline CDR1 and CDR2 sequences are MNHEY and SMNVEV (reference sequence). J lost 7 bases, V lost 6 bases, and 11 bases had no gene match. CDR3: CASRQAGAILEQYF. As DNA, the CDR3 is TGTGCCAGCAGGCAAGCGGGAGCGATACTTGAGCAGTACTTC.

This clonotype showed up just a few times. This rearrangement joins TRBV12-5 to TRBJ2-7, with 12 bases that match TRBD1. The CDR3 totals 14 residues. V was clipped by 6 bases and J by 5 bases; unmatched bases: 5. CDR1 is LGHNT, CDR2 FRNRAP, per germline. CDR3 nucleotides: TGTGCTAGTGGGACGGGACAGGGGGCCGACGAGCAGTACTTC. The encoded protein is CASGTGQGADEQYF.

The rearrangement links TRBV7-9 to TRBJ1-1; D is undetermined. The CDR3 contains 12 residues. Trimming removed 5 bases from V and 1 base from J, with 5 bases in between. CDR1 is SEHNR and CDR2 is FQNEAQ in the germline V gene (reference sequence). CDR3 sequence: CASSKGNTEAFF. The DNA for the CDR3 is TGTGCCAGCAGCAAGGGGAACACTGAAGCTTTCTTT.

This clonotype has just a few counts. V is TRBV6-5 and J is TRBJ1-2, with D tentatively TRBD1 (5 bases). The CDR3 contains 14 residues. V lost 2 bases and J 3 bases, leaving 10 bases between the germline ends. In germline, CDR1 is MNHEY, CDR2 SVGAGI. CDR3 region: CASSYLGRDYGYTF. The DNA of the CDR3 is TGTGCCAGCAGTTACCTCGGCAGGGACTATGGCTACACCTTC.

DNA for the CDR3: TGTGCCAGCACCGAACTAGTAGCGGGAGACAATGAGCAGTTCTTC. As protein: CASTELVAGDNEQFF. The chain uses TRBV7-9 and TRBJ2-1; 9 bases match TRBD2. This CDR3 comprises 15 residues. The germline gives CDR1 SEHNR, CDR2 FQNEAQ (reference sequence). The V and J ends lost 7 bases and 5 bases, in that order; junction bases with no gene match: 9.